This T cell receptor (beta chain) was recovered during a study of T cell responses to AZD1222 COVID-19 vaccine. The germline gives CDR1 SNHLY, CDR2 FYNNEI. This CDR3 contains 19 residues. The V end lost 2 bases, the J end lost 5 bases, and 25 bases lay between the germline ends. General study results and limits: Without day 14 samples, only post-peak T cell repertoires were studied.

Generated by immunoSEQ multiplex PCR, the TCRdb table keeps only in-frame clones and is missing some. The sample has fewer than 85,000 clones, 70% to 90% seen once. On this clone itself: The antigen remains undetermined.

The gene calls are TRBV2 and TRBJ2-4; D unclear. This sequence originates from an adult who received the AZD1222 COVID-19 vaccine. This sample comprised peripheral blood, obtained 28 days after the second AZD1222 dose. The CDR3 DNA follows: TGTGCCAGCAGTGAAAGAACCCACCTCGGTCGGTGGGTTCAAAACATTCAGTACTTC. Translating gives CASSERTHLGRWVQNIQYF.